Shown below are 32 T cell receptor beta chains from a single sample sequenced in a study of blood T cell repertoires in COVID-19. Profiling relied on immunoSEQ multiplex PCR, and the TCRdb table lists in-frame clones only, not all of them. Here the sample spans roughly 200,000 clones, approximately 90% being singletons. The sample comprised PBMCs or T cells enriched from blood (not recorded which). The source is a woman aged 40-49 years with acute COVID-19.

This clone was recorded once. CDR3 region: CASSGTSLGNEQFF. The CDR3 nucleotides are TGTGCCAGCAGCGGGACTAGTCTTGGCAATGAGCAGTTCTTC. The V gene is TRBV9, the J gene TRBJ2-1; 7 bases map to TRBD2. The V gene end was trimmed by 3 bases and the J gene end by 6 bases; junction bases not matched to a gene: 6. The CDR3 totals 14 residues. CDR1 is SGDLS and CDR2 is YYNGEE in the germline V gene.

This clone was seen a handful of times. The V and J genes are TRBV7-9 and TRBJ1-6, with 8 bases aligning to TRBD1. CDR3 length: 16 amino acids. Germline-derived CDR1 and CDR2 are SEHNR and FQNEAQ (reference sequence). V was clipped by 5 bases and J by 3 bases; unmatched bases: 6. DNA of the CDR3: TGTGCCAGCAGCCAAGGGACAGGCTTCTATAATTCACCCCTCCACTTT. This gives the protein CASSQGTGFYNSPLHF. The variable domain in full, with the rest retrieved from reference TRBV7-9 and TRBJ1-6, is DTGVSQNPRHKITKRGQNVTFRCDPISEHNRLYWYRQTLGQGPEFLTYFQNEAQLEKSRLLSDRFSAERPKGSFSTLEIQRTEQGDSAMYLCASSQGTGFYNSPLHFGNGTRLTVT.

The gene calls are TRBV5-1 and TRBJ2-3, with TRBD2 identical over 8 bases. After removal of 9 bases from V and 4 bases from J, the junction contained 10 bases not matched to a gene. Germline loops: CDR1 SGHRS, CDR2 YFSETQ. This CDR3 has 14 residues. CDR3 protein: CATGGGSAADTQYF. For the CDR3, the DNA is TGCGCCACCGGGGGGGGTTCGGCGGCAGATACGCAGTATTTT.

The CDR3 sequence: CASSPEDGYTF. The CDR3, as DNA: TGTGCCAGCAGTCCAGAAGATGGCTACACCTTC. The chain uses TRBV2 and TRBJ1-2; no firm D call. V was clipped by 5 bases and J by 6 bases, with 7 bases between them. The CDR3 extends over 11 amino acids. The germline V gene has CDR1 SNHLY and CDR2 FYNNEI.

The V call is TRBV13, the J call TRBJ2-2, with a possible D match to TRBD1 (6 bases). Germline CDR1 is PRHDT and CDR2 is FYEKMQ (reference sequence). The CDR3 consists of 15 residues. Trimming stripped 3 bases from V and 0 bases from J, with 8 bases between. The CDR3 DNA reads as TGTGCCAGCAGCTTTAGGACAGCGAACACCGGGGAGCTGTTTTTT. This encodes CASSFRTANTGELFF.

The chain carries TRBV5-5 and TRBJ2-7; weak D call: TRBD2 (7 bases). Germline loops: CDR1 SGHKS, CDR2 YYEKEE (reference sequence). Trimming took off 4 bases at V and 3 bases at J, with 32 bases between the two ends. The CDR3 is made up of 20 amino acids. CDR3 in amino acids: CASSHWRRGGQLLGLYEQYV. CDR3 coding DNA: TGTGCCAGCAGCCACTGGAGGAGGGGGGGACAACTATTGGGCCTCTACGAGCAGTACGTC.

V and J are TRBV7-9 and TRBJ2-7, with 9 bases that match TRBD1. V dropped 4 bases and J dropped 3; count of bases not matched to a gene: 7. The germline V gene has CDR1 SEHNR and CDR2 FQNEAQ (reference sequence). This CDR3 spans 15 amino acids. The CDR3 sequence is CASSSRGTGNYEQYF. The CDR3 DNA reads TGTGCCAGCAGCTCCCGTGGGACAGGGAACTACGAGCAGTACTTC.

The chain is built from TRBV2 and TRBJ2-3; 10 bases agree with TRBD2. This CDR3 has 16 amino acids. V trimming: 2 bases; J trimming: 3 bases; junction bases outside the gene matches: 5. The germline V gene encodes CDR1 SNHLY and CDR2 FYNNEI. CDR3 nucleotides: TGTGCCAGCAGTGAATCCGCTAGCGGGGGTACAGATACGCAGTATTTT. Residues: CASSESASGGTDTQYF. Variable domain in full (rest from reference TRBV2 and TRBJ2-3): EPEVTQTPSHQVTQMGQEVILRCVPISNHLYFYWYRQILGQKVEFLVSFYNNEISEKSEIFDDQFSVERPDGSNFTLKIRSTKLEDSAMYFCASSESASGGTDTQYFGPGTRLTVL.

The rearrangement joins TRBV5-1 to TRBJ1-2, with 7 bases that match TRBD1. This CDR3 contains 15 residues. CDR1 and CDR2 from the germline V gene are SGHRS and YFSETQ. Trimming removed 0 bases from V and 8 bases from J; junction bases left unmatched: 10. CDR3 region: CASSLEGQSPGGYTF. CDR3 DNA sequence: TGCGCCAGCAGCTTGGAGGGACAGAGTCCGGGCGGCTACACCTTC.

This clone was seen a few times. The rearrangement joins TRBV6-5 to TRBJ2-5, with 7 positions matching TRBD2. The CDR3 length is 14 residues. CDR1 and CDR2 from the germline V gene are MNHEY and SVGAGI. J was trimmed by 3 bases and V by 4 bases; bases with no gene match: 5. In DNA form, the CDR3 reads TGTGCCAGCAGTTTAGGGCTAGCGGAAGAGACCCAGTACTTC. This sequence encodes CASSLGLAEETQYF.

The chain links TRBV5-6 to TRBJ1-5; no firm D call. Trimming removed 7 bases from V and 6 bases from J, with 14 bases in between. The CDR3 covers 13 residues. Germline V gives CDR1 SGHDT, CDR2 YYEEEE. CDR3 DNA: TGTGCCAGCGGGATGGGAGGGTCTCAGCCCCAGCATTTT. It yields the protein CASGMGGSQPQHF.

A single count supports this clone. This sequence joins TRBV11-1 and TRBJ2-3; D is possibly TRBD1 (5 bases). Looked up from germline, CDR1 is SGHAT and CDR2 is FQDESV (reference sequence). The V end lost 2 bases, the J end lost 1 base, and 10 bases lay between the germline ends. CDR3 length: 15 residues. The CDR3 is CASSLIKGGTDTQYF. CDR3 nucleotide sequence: TGTGCCAGCAGCTTAATTAAAGGGGGCACAGATACGCAGTATTTT.

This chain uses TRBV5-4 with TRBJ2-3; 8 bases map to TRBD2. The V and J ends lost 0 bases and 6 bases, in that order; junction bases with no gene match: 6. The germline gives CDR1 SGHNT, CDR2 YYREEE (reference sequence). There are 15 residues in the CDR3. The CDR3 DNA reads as TGTGCCAGCAGCTTGGGTGGACTAGCTTCGGATACGCAGTATTTT. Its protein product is CASSLGGLASDTQYF.

DNA for the CDR3: TGTGCCAGCTCAAAGGGACAGGGCCATCAGCCCCAGCATTTT. The encoded protein is CASSKGQGHQPQHF. The gene calls are TRBV18 and TRBJ1-5, with 9 bases matching TRBD1. V was clipped by 5 bases and J by 5 bases; unmatched bases: 4. CDR1 KGHSH and CDR2 LQKENI come from the germline V gene. The CDR3 loop spans 14 amino acids.

Here the CDR3 reads CASSEGQANYNEQFF. CDR3 nucleotide sequence: TGCGCCAGCAGTGAGGGACAGGCGAACTACAATGAGCAGTTCTTC. The chain combines TRBV10-1 with TRBJ2-1, with 7 bases lining up with TRBD1. Trimming at V came to 2 bases and at J to 3 bases, leaving 4 bases not matched to a gene. CDR3 length: 15 residues. CDR1 and CDR2 from the germline V gene are WNHNN and SYGVQD (reference sequence).

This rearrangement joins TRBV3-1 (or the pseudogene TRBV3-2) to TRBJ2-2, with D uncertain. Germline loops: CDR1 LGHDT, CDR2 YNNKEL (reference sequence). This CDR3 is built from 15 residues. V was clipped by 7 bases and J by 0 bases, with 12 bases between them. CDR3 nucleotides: TGTGCCAGCAATCTGCGCTCTGCGAACACCGGGGAGCTGTTTTTT. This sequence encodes CASNLRSANTGELFF.

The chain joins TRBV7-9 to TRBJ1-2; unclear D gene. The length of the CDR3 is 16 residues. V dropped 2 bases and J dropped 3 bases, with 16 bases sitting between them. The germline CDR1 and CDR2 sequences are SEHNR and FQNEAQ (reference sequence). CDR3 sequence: CASSLLGGPRYYGYTF. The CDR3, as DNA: TGTGCCAGCAGCTTATTAGGAGGGCCACGGTACTATGGCTACACCTTC.

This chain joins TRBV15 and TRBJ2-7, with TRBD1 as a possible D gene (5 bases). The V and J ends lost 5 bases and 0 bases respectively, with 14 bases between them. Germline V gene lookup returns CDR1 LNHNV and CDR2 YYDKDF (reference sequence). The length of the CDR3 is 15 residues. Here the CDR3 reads CATSPNEGVSYEQYV. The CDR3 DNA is TGTGCCACCAGCCCTAACGAAGGGGTCTCCTACGAGCAGTACGTC.

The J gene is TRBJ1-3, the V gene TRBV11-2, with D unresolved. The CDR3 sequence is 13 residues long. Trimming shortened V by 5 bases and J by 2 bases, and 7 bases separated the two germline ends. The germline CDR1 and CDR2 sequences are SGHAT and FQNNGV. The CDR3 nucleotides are TGTGCCAGCAGCCCTCGAGCTGGAAACACCATATATTTT. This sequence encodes CASSPRAGNTIYF.

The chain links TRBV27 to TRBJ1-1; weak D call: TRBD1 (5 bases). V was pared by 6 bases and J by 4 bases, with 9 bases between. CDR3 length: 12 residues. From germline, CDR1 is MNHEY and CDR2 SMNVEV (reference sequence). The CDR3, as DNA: TGTGCCAGCAGATCTGACAGCACTGAAGCTTTCTTT. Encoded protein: CASRSDSTEAFF.

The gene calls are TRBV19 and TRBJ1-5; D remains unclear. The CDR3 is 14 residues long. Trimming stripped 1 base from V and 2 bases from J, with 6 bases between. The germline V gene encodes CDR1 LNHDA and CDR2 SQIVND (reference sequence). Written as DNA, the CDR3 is TGTGCCAGTAGTATAGGAGGGCGCAATCAGCCCCAGCATTTT. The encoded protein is CASSIGGRNQPQHF.

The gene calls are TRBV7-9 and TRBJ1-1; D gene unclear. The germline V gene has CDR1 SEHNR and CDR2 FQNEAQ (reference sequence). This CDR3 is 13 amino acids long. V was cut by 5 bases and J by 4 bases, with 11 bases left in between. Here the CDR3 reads CASSPGSVTEAFF. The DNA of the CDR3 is TGTGCCAGCAGCCCCGGTTCGGTCACTGAAGCTTTCTTT.

The CDR3 DNA reads as TGTGCCAGCAGCCCCAGGACAGGGGCGGACAATGAGCAGTTCTTC. It is translated as CASSPRTGADNEQFF. The chain recombines TRBV2 with TRBJ2-1, with 9 nucleotides matching TRBD1. After removal of 6 bases from V and 5 bases from J, the junction contained 8 bases not matched to a gene. CDR3 size: 15 residues. Germline V CDR1 and CDR2: SNHLY, FYNNEI.

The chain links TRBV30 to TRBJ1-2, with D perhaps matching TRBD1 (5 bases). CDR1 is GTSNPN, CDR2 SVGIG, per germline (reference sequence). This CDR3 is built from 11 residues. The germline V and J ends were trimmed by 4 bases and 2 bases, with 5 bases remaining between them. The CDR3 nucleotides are TGTGCCTGGACAGGGAACTATGGCTACACCTTC. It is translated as CAWTGNYGYTF.

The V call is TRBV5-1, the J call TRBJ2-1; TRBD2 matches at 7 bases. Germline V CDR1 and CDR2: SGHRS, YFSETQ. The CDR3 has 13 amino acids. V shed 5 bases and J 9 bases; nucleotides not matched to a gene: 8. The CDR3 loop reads CASRPTSTVEQFF. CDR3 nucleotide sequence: TGCGCCAGCAGACCGACTAGCACGGTTGAGCAGTTCTTC.

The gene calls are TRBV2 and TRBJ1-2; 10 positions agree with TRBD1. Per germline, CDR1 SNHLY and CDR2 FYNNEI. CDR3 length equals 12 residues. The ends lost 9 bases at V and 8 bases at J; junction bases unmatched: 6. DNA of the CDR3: TGTGCCAGAAGACAGGGGGCAGGGGGCTACACCTTC. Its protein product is CARRQGAGGYTF.

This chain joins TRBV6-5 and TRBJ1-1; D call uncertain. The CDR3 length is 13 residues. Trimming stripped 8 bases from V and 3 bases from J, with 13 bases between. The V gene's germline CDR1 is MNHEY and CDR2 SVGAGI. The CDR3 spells CASRTPGHTEAFF. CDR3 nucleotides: TGTGCCAGCCGGACTCCTGGGCACACTGAAGCTTTCTTT.

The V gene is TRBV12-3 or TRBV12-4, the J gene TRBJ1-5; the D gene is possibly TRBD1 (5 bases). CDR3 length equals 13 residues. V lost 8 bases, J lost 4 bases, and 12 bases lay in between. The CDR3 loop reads CASGTSRNQPQHF. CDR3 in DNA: TGTGCCAGCGGGACTTCTAGGAATCAGCCCCAGCATTTT.

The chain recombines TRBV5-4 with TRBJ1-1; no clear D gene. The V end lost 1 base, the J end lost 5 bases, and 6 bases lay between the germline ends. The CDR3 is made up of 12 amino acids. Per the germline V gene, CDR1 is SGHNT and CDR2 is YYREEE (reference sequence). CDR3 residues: CASSLRGTEAFF. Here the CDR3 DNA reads TGTGCCAGCAGCTTGCGGGGTACTGAAGCTTTCTTT.

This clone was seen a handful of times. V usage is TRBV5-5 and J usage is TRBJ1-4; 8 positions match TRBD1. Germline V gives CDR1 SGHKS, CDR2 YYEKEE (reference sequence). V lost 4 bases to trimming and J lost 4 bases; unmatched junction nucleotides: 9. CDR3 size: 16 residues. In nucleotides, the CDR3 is TGTGCCAGCAGCCACCAGCCGGGACAGGTTAATGAAAAACTGTTTTTT. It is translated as CASSHQPGQVNEKLFF.

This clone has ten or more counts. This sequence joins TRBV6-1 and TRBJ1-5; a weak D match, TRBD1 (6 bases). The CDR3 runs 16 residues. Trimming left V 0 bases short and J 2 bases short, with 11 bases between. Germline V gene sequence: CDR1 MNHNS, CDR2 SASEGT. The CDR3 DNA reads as TGTGCCAGCAGTGAAGCGGGGGGGGCGGGCAATCAGCCCCAGCATTTT. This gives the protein CASSEAGGAGNQPQHF.

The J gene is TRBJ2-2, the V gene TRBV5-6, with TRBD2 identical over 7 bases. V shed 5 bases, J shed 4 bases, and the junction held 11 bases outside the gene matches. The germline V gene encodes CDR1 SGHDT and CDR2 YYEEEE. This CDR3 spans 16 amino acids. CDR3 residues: CASRLFTGTTTGELFF. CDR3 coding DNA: TGTGCCAGCAGGTTATTCACTGGGACTACCACCGGGGAGCTGTTTTTT.